These 25 T cell receptor beta chains originate from one sample sequenced in a study of OX40 agonist ivuxolimab in advanced cancers. The data were produced by immunoSEQ multiplex PCR, yet TCRdb's version contains in-frame clones alone and is incomplete. This repertoire shows about 68,000 clones, about 79% found once; its top ten account for 1.5% to 2%. The source was CD4+ or CD8+ T cells sorted from blood, collected in a trial of the OX40 agonist ivuxolimab. Receptors were obtained from an adult with an advanced solid tumor such as melanoma, head and neck, liver or kidney cancer.

The genes are TRBV7-2 and TRBJ2-1, with TRBD2 matching 8 bases. Trimming at V came to 11 bases and at J to 4 bases, leaving 4 bases not matched to a gene. This CDR3 is built from 12 residues. Germline V gives CDR1 SGHTA, CDR2 FQGNSA. This CDR3 is CAGSGMYNEQFF. CDR3 in DNA: TGTGCCGGTAGCGGGATGTACAATGAGCAGTTCTTC.

The chain uses TRBV7-6 and TRBJ2-5; D is unclear. This CDR3 is built from 13 residues. Germline CDR1 is SGHVS and CDR2 is FNYEAQ. Trimming stripped 2 bases from V and 5 bases from J, with 9 bases between. Here the CDR3 reads CASSLLGSETQYF. CDR3 DNA sequence: TGTGCCAGCAGCTTACTAGGGTCGGAGACCCAGTACTTC.

The rearrangement uses TRBV4-3 and TRBJ2-7, with 11 bases that match TRBD2. The CDR3 is 14 amino acids. Germline V CDR1 and CDR2: LGHNA, YSLEER. Trimming cost V 4 bases and J 5 bases; bases outside gene matches: 4. The CDR3 bases are TGCGCCAGCAGCCTAACTAGCGGGAGCCACGAGCAGTACTTC. Its translation is CASSLTSGSHEQYF.

The V gene is TRBV15, the J gene TRBJ2-3, with D possibly TRBD2 on 5 matching bases. The CDR3 runs to 13 residues. Per the germline V gene, CDR1 is LNHNV and CDR2 is YYDKDF (reference sequence). Trimming removed 1 base at V and 13 bases at J, with 15 bases between. CDR3 protein: CATSRGNRDIKYF. Written as DNA, the CDR3 is TGTGCCACCAGCAGAGGAAACCGGGATATTAAGTATTTT. Combining the CDR3 with reference TRBV15 and TRBJ2-3 gives the whole variable domain DAMVIQNPRYQVTQFGKPVTLSCSQTLNHNVMYWYQQKSSQAPKLLFHYYDKDFNNEADTPDNFQSRRPNTSFCFLDIRSPGLGDTAMYLCATSRGNRDIKYFGPGTRLTVL.

The V gene is TRBV4-3, the J gene TRBJ2-1; 8 bases fit TRBD2. V lost 8 bases and J lost 2; bases outside the gene matches: 17. The CDR3 runs to 18 residues. Germline CDR1 and CDR2: LGHNA and YSLEER. CDR3 DNA: TGCGCCAGCGAGCCAAGTTTAGTAGCGGGACACACCTACAATGAGCAGTTCTTC. Its translation: CASEPSLVAGHTYNEQFF.

The chain links TRBV6-6 to TRBJ1-2; the D is unclear. Trimming removed 0 bases at V and 3 bases at J, with 11 bases between. Germline CDR1 is MNHNY and CDR2 is SVGAGI (reference sequence). The CDR3 spans 15 residues. The CDR3 bases are TGTGCCAGCAGTTACTCGGGCCGGGCCGACTATGGCTACACCTTC. It is translated as CASSYSGRADYGYTF.

In DNA, the CDR3 is TGTGCCAGCAGCTTAATACTTACGTCAGGGACCCAGTACTTC. Its protein product is CASSLILTSGTQYF. This rearrangement joins TRBV11-2 to TRBJ2-5; the D is unclear. The CDR3 contains 14 residues. Germline V gene data show CDR1 as SGHAT and CDR2 as FQNNGV. V lost 2 bases and J 7 bases, leaving 14 bases between the germline ends. Filled out from reference TRBV11-2 and TRBJ2-5, the complete variable domain reads EAGVAQSPRYKIIEKRQSVAFWCNPISGHATLYWYQQILGQGPKLLIQFQNNGVVDDSQLPKDRFSAERLKGVDSTLKIQPAKLEDSAVYLCASSLILTSGTQYFGPGTRLLVL.

As to this clone: Additional DNA sequences in this sample encode the identical CDR3. The CDR3 nucleotides read TGCAGTGGAACGGTCCAAGAGACCCAGTACTTC. Its protein product is CSGTVQETQYF. The chain combines TRBV20-1 with TRBJ2-5; D is unresolved. Germline lookup yields CDR1 DFQATT and CDR2 SNEGSKA (reference sequence). CDR3 length: 11 amino acids. The V gene lost 7 bases and the J gene lost 1 base, with 7 bases spanning the gap.

The chain combines TRBV6-6 with TRBJ1-1, with D uncertain. The CDR3 has 15 amino acids. Trimming took off 6 bases at V and 4 bases at J, with 18 bases between the two ends. Germline V gene sequence: CDR1 MNHNY, CDR2 SVGAGI (reference sequence). The CDR3 loop reads CASSDPAADGTEAFF. CDR3 sequence (DNA): TGTGCCAGCAGCGACCCGGCGGCCGACGGCACTGAAGCTTTCTTT.

CDR3 in amino acids: CASSRSSRAEAFF. As DNA, the CDR3 is TGTGCCAGCAGCCGATCGAGTAGGGCTGAAGCTTTCTTT. V is TRBV28 and J is TRBJ1-1; D not certain. Germline assignment: CDR1 MDHEN and CDR2 SYDVKM. V lost 6 bases to trimming and J lost 6 bases, with 14 bases between them. This CDR3 spans 13 amino acids.

The V and J genes are TRBV18 and TRBJ1-2; D is uncertain. The CDR3 has 14 residues. Trimming shortened V by 5 bases and J by 0 bases, and 10 bases separated the two germline ends. CDR1 is KGHSH, CDR2 LQKENI, per germline. The CDR3 here is CASSATRANYGYTF. The CDR3 DNA reads as TGTGCCAGCTCAGCGACAAGAGCTAACTATGGCTACACCTTC.

The V gene is TRBV27, the J gene TRBJ1-2; D gene ambiguous. CDR3 length: 10 amino acids. Trimming removed 9 bases from V and 7 bases from J, with 9 bases in between. Germline V gives CDR1 MNHEY, CDR2 SMNVEV (reference sequence). The chain's CDR3 is CARPTSGYTF. DNA for the CDR3: TGTGCCAGACCGACTAGTGGCTACACCTTC.

A few counts support this clone. The rearrangement joins TRBV19 to TRBJ1-5, with D tentatively TRBD1 (6 bases). Germline V lookup: CDR1 LNHDA, CDR2 SQIVND (reference sequence). This CDR3 region has 15 residues. V was shortened by 4 bases and J by 7 bases, with 17 bases between the two germline ends. The CDR3 DNA sequence: TGTGCCAGTAGTAGACAGGTCAGGGTGGAGCAGCCCCAGCATTTT. Translation: CASSRQVRVEQPQHF.

This chain links TRBV18 with TRBJ2-2; the D is unclear. CDR3 length: 11 residues. Germline V CDR1 and CDR2: KGHSH, LQKENI. The ends were cut back, 5 bases at V and 5 bases at J, with 3 bases in the middle. The CDR3 here is CASSTTGELFF. The CDR3 DNA reads as TGTGCCAGCTCAACGACCGGGGAGCTGTTTTTT.

This clone was recorded once. The DNA of the CDR3 is TGTGCCAGCAGTCTAAGGGTGGTTGGGCTAGCGGAGGAGACCCAGTACTTC. Protein: CASSLRVVGLAEETQYF. The chain is built from TRBV27 and TRBJ2-5; 7 nucleotides align to TRBD2. CDR1 and CDR2 from the germline V gene are MNHEY and SMNVEV (reference sequence). V was clipped by 5 bases and J by 5 bases; unmatched bases: 17. The CDR3 sequence is 17 residues long.

The chain employs TRBV2 and TRBJ2-5; D assignment may be TRBD1 or TRBD2 (7 bases each). Germline V gene lookup returns CDR1 SNHLY and CDR2 FYNNEI. V lost 3 bases to trimming and J lost 4 bases, with 12 bases between them. The CDR3 loop spans 14 amino acids. The CDR3 spells CASSEGRGGETQYF. Written as DNA, the CDR3 is TGTGCCAGCAGTGAGGGCAGGGGGGGAGAGACCCAGTACTTC. The variable domain in full, with the rest retrieved from reference TRBV2 and TRBJ2-5, is EPEVTQTPSHQVTQMGQEVILRCVPISNHLYFYWYRQILGQKVEFLVSFYNNEISEKSEIFDDQFSVERPDGSNFTLKIRSTKLEDSAMYFCASSEGRGGETQYFGPGTRLLVL.

This clone came up once. The gene calls are TRBV5-6 and TRBJ2-3; weak D call: TRBD2 (5 bases). CDR1 is SGHDT, CDR2 YYEEEE, per germline. The CDR3 is made up of 13 amino acids. V was clipped by 0 bases and J by 3 bases, with 5 bases between them. CDR3 loop: CASSLGRTDTQYF. CDR3 nucleotide sequence: TGTGCCAGCAGCTTGGGGAGGACAGATACGCAGTATTTT.

This chain connects TRBV15 to TRBJ2-5; 9 bases are shared with TRBD2. Germline V CDR1 and CDR2: LNHNV, YYDKDF (reference sequence). This CDR3 comprises 17 residues. V lost 3 bases, J lost 4 bases, and 12 bases stayed unmatched. CDR3 nucleotide sequence: TGTGCCACCAGCAGTCGGGGGTCAAGAGCGGGAGGAGAGACCCAGTACTTC. Amino acids: CATSSRGSRAGGETQYF.

The rearrangement uses TRBV11-2 and TRBJ2-1, with 9 bases lining up with TRBD2. Per germline, CDR1 SGHAT and CDR2 FQNNGV. The CDR3 sequence is 13 residues long. V shed 8 bases, J shed 6 bases, and the junction held 5 bases outside the gene matches. DNA of the CDR3: TGTGCCAGCCGTCGTAGCGGGAGCAATGAGCAGTTCTTC. Its translation is CASRRSGSNEQFF.

A remark on this clone: The DNA is omitted, as the CDR3 cannot be located on it reliably, and the CDR3 follows TCRdb's listing. This rearrangement joins TRBV7-8 to TRBJ2-5; the table calls TRBD2, which could not be checked here. Germline V gene sequence: CDR1 SGHVS, CDR2 FQNEAQ. The CDR3 is 16 residues long, counting both termini. The CDR3 sequence is CASSFGPGGREETQYF.

V gene TRBV7-9 combines with J gene TRBJ1-2, with D possibly being TRBD1 (5 bases). Germline-derived CDR1 and CDR2 are SEHNR and FQNEAQ (reference sequence). CDR3 length: 14 amino acids. V lost 7 bases and J lost 6, with 18 bases in between. CDR3 DNA: TGTGCCAGCACCCCCACGGGGGAGGTTCATGGCTACACCTTC. Its protein product is CASTPTGEVHGYTF.

The chain recombines TRBV5-1 with TRBJ2-7; 8 bases align to TRBD2. The CDR3 is 15 amino acids. Germline trimming cut 0 bases from V and 3 bases from J; bases unmatched to any gene: 5. Germline V CDR1 and CDR2: SGHRS, YFSETQ. The CDR3 region has the DNA TGCGCCAGCAGCTTGGCAGCGGGAGAAAGCTACGAGCAGTACTTC. Protein: CASSLAAGESYEQYF.

The chain is built from TRBV7-2 and TRBJ2-6; D remains unclear. The V end lost 1 base, the J end lost 0 bases, and 7 bases lay between the germline ends. CDR3 length: 16 residues. Per the germline V gene, CDR1 is SGHTA and CDR2 is FQGNSA. The CDR3 DNA reads as TGTGCCAGCAGCTTAGGGAGACACTCTGGGGCCAACGTCCTGACTTTC. It specifies CASSLGRHSGANVLTF.

V usage is TRBV11-2 and J usage is TRBJ2-3; D remains ambiguous. The CDR3 consists of 15 residues. Trimming took 5 bases from V and 1 from J, leaving 13 bases between them. The V gene's germline CDR1 is SGHAT and CDR2 FQNNGV. CDR3 in DNA: TGTGCCAGCAGCGACCCAATAGTAGGCACAGATACGCAGTATTTT. This codes for CASSDPIVGTDTQYF.

This chain joins TRBV29-1 and TRBJ1-1; D call uncertain. The CDR3 contains 10 residues. Germline loops: CDR1 SQVTM, CDR2 ANQGSEA. Deletions cut 4 bases from V and 5 bases from J, with 5 bases between. CDR3 coding DNA: TGCAGCGTTGTAGGTACTGAAGCTTTCTTT. Protein: CSVVGTEAFF.